The table lists the clone carrying this T cell receptor (beta chain) with a few counts. Via MiXCR, TCRdb re-called the PCR reads, giving one row per CDR3 protein. The table has about 320,000 distinct CDR3 sequences, about 20% seen once; the top ten hold 0.7% to 0.9%. This entry is derived from a study of molecular identifiers for immune sequencing clone quantification. Overall study: Four portions were sequenced after RNA from roughly 18,000 or 92,000 naive CD8 cells was split five ways in replicates.

Specimen: naive CD8+ T cells from blood, with Jurkat cell RNA spiked in. Subset of the sample: FACS-sorted CD8+CD4-CCR7+CD45RA+ naive T cells. This receptor was obtained from a human donor in good health. Some libraries in this study had Jurkat cell RNA spiked in.

DNA of the CDR3: TGTGCCAGCAGCCCCCGTTTGGGACCGAACTATGGCTACACCTTC. Encoded protein: CASSPRLGPNYGYTF. The chain carries TRBV12-3 or TRBV12-4 and TRBJ1-2; tentative D call: TRBD1 (5 bases). The V and J ends lost 6 bases and 2 bases respectively, with 16 bases between them. This CDR3 has 15 amino acids.